Listed below are T cell receptor beta chains from one sample, sequenced in a study of cytomegalovirus exposure and HLA in healthy donors. Measured with immunoSEQ multiplex PCR; TCRdb has only the in-frame clones, and not every one. The data show about 260,000 clones, about four fifths seen once. The specimen was PBMCs. Receptor source: a woman in her forties in good health and CMV-seropositive. CDR3s include the opening cysteine and the closing phenylalanine or tryptophan. Fields, in order: V gene, clone size, CDR3 length, D gene, J gene, CDR3 DNA, CDR3 protein. A D gene is named only where the DNA matches it firmly. Expanded clones get a size class; other rows say once, few or many, or leave the size out.

v_gene: TRBV6-6; abundance: .; len: 16; d_gene: .; j_gene: TRBJ1-3; CDR3nt: TGTGCCAGCAGTTACTCAAGAGATGTTTCAGGAAACACCATATATTTT; CDR3aa: CASSYSRDVSGNTIYF
v_gene: TRBV28; abundance: few; len: 16; d_gene: .; j_gene: TRBJ1-4; CDR3nt: TGTGCCAGCAGTTTTTTGGGGGCGCATACTAATGAAAAACTGTTTTTT; CDR3aa: CASSFLGAHTNEKLFF
v_gene: TRBV28; abundance: .; len: 13; d_gene: .; j_gene: TRBJ1-1; CDR3nt: TGTGCCAGCAGTTACAGGCCGAACACTGAAGCTTTCTTT; CDR3aa: CASSYRPNTEAFF
v_gene: TRBV18; abundance: few; len: 16; d_gene: .; j_gene: TRBJ2-1; CDR3nt: TGTGCCAGCTCACCACCGGAGGGGTCGGAGATCGATGAGCAGTTCTTC; CDR3aa: CASSPPEGSEIDEQFF
v_gene: TRBV11-3; abundance: .; len: 17; d_gene: TRBD1; j_gene: TRBJ1-2; CDR3nt: TGTGCCAGCAGCCAGCTACAGGGGGCGCGGGGAGCCACCGGCTACACCTTC; CDR3aa: CASSQLQGARGATGYTF
v_gene: TRBV29-1; abundance: .; len: 14; d_gene: TRBD1; j_gene: TRBJ2-3; CDR3nt: TGCAGCGTTGATCCAGGGACAGGGCGAGATACGCAGTATTTT; CDR3aa: CSVDPGTGRDTQYF
v_gene: TRBV6-6; abundance: .; len: 13; d_gene: .; j_gene: TRBJ2-2; CDR3nt: TGTGCCAGCAGGTGGACAGAGACCGGGGAGCTGTTTTTT; CDR3aa: CASRWTETGELFF
v_gene: TRBV10-3; abundance: .; len: 15; d_gene: TRBD1; j_gene: TRBJ1-1; CDR3nt: TGTGCCATCAGTGGGCCAGGGGGGTTGAACACTGAAGCTTTCTTT; CDR3aa: CAISGPGGLNTEAFF
v_gene: TRBV6-5; abundance: .; len: 16; d_gene: .; j_gene: TRBJ2-3; CDR3nt: TGTGCCAGCAGTTCCCTCTTCCAGGAGGACACAGATACGCAGTATTTT; CDR3aa: CASSSLFQEDTDTQYF
v_gene: TRBV28; abundance: .; len: 15; d_gene: TRBD1; j_gene: TRBJ1-3; CDR3nt: TGTGCCAGCAGTTTGAACAGGGGGCGCGTAAACACCATATATTTT; CDR3aa: CASSLNRGRVNTIYF
v_gene: TRBV7-3; abundance: .; len: 18; d_gene: .; j_gene: TRBJ2-4; CDR3nt: TGTGCCAGCAGCCCGGGCTCGGCGGGGTTGTTGACCAAAAACATTCAGTACTTC; CDR3aa: CASSPGSAGLLTKNIQYF
v_gene: TRBV6-1; abundance: .; len: 14; d_gene: .; j_gene: TRBJ1-2; CDR3nt: TGTGCCAGCAGTGAAACCAATAACAGGGAAGGCTACACCTTC; CDR3aa: CASSETNNREGYTF
v_gene: TRBV27; abundance: .; len: 12; d_gene: .; j_gene: TRBJ1-5; CDR3nt: TGTGCCAGCAGTCAGGGATATCAGCCCCAGCATTTT; CDR3aa: CASSQGYQPQHF
v_gene: TRBV7-2; abundance: .; len: 18; d_gene: TRBD2; j_gene: TRBJ2-5; CDR3nt: TGTGCCAGCAGCTTAGTGCCTAGCGGGAGGGGGCGCCAAGAGACCCAGTACTTC; CDR3aa: CASSLVPSGRGRQETQYF
v_gene: TRBV30; abundance: few; len: 12; d_gene: .; j_gene: TRBJ2-1; CDR3nt: TGTGCTTGGGAGAGAACCTACAATGAGCAGTTCTTC; CDR3aa: CAWERTYNEQFF
v_gene: TRBV5-1; abundance: .; len: 15; d_gene: TRBD2; j_gene: TRBJ2-1; CDR3nt: TGCGCCAGCAGCCTAGGGACTAGCGGGAACAATGAGCAGTTCTTC; CDR3aa: CASSLGTSGNNEQFF
v_gene: TRBV7-9; abundance: .; len: 13; d_gene: TRBD2; j_gene: TRBJ2-7; CDR3nt: TGTGCCAGCAGTTCTAGCGGGGTCGACGAGCAGTACTTC; CDR3aa: CASSSSGVDEQYF
v_gene: TRBV27; abundance: .; len: 14; d_gene: TRBD1; j_gene: TRBJ2-7; CDR3nt: TGTGCCAGCAGTTTATGGCCCCAGGGGGAAGAGCAGTACTTC; CDR3aa: CASSLWPQGEEQYF
v_gene: TRBV7-3; abundance: .; len: 13; d_gene: .; j_gene: TRBJ2-7; CDR3nt: TGTGCCAGCAGCTTAACGCCCCGAGGCGAGCAGTACTTC; CDR3aa: CASSLTPRGEQYF
v_gene: TRBV30; abundance: .; len: 15; d_gene: .; j_gene: TRBJ2-7; CDR3nt: TGTGCCTGGAGTGTAGGGGGGGCCTCACAATACGAGCAGTACTTC; CDR3aa: CAWSVGGASQYEQYF
v_gene: TRBV6-5; abundance: .; len: 14; d_gene: TRBD2; j_gene: TRBJ2-7; CDR3nt: TGTGCCAGCACTAGCGGGAACCTGGCCTACGAGCAGTACTTC; CDR3aa: CASTSGNLAYEQYF
v_gene: TRBV30; abundance: .; len: 12; d_gene: .; j_gene: TRBJ1-2; CDR3nt: TGTGCCTGGAGTCCCCGGGACACCCGCTACACCTTC; CDR3aa: CAWSPRDTRYTF
v_gene: TRBV5-1; abundance: .; len: 15; d_gene: TRBD2; j_gene: TRBJ2-3; CDR3nt: TGCGCCAGCAGAGCGGGAGGAAGAGACACAGATACGCAGTATTTT; CDR3aa: CASRAGGRDTDTQYF
v_gene: TRBV6-6; abundance: .; len: 15; d_gene: TRBD2; j_gene: TRBJ2-5; CDR3nt: TGTGCCAGCAGTCTAGCGGGAGAGGGTTTAGAGACCCAGTACTTC; CDR3aa: CASSLAGEGLETQYF
v_gene: TRBV7-9; abundance: .; len: 13; d_gene: .; j_gene: TRBJ2-7; CDR3nt: TGTGCCAGCAGCCCTCAGACAGGTTCAGGGCAGTACTTC; CDR3aa: CASSPQTGSGQYF
v_gene: TRBV7-9; abundance: .; len: 17; d_gene: TRBD2; j_gene: TRBJ2-7; CDR3nt: TGTGCCAGCAGCCAAAAGTATGGGAGACTAGCGGGAGAAGAGCAGTACTTC; CDR3aa: CASSQKYGRLAGEEQYF
v_gene: TRBV5-1; abundance: .; len: 15; d_gene: TRBD1; j_gene: TRBJ1-1; CDR3nt: TGCGCCAGCAGCTTTCTACAGGGGGAGGGGACTGAAGCTTTCTTT; CDR3aa: CASSFLQGEGTEAFF
v_gene: TRBV11-3; abundance: .; len: 13; d_gene: .; j_gene: TRBJ2-1; CDR3nt: TGTGCCAGCAGCTTACGGTCAGGCAATGAGCAGTTCTTC; CDR3aa: CASSLRSGNEQFF